This entry describes one TCR beta chain. The antigen is unknown. These data come from a study of Ad26.COV2.S vaccination and SARS-CoV-2 variants. About the research overall: The vaccine Ad26.COV2.S was put into the muscle once, or twice with 56 days between.

The study's findings and limits: Substantial breadth was reportedly displayed by spike-specific CD8+ and CD4+ T cell responses after vaccination. With respect to non-spike TCR breadth, vaccine and placebo recipients were similar.

Treatment indicated: roughly 19 received Ad26.COV2.S at low or high dose, single or two shots; 5 received placebo; per-sample allocation not given. Material that was analyzed had been drawn on day 63 after the first vaccine or placebo injection. The method was immunoSEQ multiplex PCR; TCRdb's version includes in-frame clones alone and lacks a portion of them. Seen here are 400,000 to 450,000 clones, roughly 88% observed once, and the top ten hold roughly 4.3%. The CDR3 is made up of 14 amino acids. Trimming cost V 2 bases and J 5 bases, with 12 bases left between them. Germline V gene lookup returns CDR1 MNHNS and CDR2 SASEGT.

The rearrangement joins TRBV6-1 to TRBJ1-1, with D perhaps TRBD1 (6 bases). The receptor's source is a person aged 18-65 years who received the Ad26.COV2.S COVID-19 vaccine or a placebo. The material was peripheral blood, obtained in a trial of Ad26.COV2.S vaccine versus placebo. CDR3 DNA sequence: TGTGCCAGCAGTGAAAAAGGGGGGGTAACTGAAGCTTTCTTT. It encodes CASSEKGGVTEAFF.